This T cell receptor (beta chain) was sequenced in a study of post-analysis software for immune sequencing data. Study-wide results and limits: Under the F measure, samples that were prepared in one batch clustered strongly together. TRBV segments more frequent in patients than in controls numbered about five and included TRBV5-6, TRBV5-1 and TRBV20-1.

This CDR3 comprises 17 residues. CDR1 is ENHRY, CDR2 SYGVKD, per germline. This clonotype was counted a single time. What it recognizes is unknown. The library was made from cDNA and included unique molecular identifiers. Yield was roughly 500,000 cDNA molecules from about 1 to 10 million T cells. TCRdb analysed the PCR reads with MiXCR anew, one entry per CDR3 protein. The sample records hundreds of thousands of distinct CDR3 sequences, around 40% being singletons. The sequence was obtained from a girl between 10 and 17 years old with multiple sclerosis. The V and J genes are TRBV10-3 and TRBJ2-4; 7 positions agree with TRBD1. Judging by the DNA end, TRBJ2-7 fits better; the J call may be wrong. The sample taken for sequencing was blood. The CDR3 is CAIRTGTEEVDRDEQYF. DNA for the CDR3: TGTGCCATCAGAACCGGGACAGAGGAGGTTGATAGGGACGAGCAGTACTTC.